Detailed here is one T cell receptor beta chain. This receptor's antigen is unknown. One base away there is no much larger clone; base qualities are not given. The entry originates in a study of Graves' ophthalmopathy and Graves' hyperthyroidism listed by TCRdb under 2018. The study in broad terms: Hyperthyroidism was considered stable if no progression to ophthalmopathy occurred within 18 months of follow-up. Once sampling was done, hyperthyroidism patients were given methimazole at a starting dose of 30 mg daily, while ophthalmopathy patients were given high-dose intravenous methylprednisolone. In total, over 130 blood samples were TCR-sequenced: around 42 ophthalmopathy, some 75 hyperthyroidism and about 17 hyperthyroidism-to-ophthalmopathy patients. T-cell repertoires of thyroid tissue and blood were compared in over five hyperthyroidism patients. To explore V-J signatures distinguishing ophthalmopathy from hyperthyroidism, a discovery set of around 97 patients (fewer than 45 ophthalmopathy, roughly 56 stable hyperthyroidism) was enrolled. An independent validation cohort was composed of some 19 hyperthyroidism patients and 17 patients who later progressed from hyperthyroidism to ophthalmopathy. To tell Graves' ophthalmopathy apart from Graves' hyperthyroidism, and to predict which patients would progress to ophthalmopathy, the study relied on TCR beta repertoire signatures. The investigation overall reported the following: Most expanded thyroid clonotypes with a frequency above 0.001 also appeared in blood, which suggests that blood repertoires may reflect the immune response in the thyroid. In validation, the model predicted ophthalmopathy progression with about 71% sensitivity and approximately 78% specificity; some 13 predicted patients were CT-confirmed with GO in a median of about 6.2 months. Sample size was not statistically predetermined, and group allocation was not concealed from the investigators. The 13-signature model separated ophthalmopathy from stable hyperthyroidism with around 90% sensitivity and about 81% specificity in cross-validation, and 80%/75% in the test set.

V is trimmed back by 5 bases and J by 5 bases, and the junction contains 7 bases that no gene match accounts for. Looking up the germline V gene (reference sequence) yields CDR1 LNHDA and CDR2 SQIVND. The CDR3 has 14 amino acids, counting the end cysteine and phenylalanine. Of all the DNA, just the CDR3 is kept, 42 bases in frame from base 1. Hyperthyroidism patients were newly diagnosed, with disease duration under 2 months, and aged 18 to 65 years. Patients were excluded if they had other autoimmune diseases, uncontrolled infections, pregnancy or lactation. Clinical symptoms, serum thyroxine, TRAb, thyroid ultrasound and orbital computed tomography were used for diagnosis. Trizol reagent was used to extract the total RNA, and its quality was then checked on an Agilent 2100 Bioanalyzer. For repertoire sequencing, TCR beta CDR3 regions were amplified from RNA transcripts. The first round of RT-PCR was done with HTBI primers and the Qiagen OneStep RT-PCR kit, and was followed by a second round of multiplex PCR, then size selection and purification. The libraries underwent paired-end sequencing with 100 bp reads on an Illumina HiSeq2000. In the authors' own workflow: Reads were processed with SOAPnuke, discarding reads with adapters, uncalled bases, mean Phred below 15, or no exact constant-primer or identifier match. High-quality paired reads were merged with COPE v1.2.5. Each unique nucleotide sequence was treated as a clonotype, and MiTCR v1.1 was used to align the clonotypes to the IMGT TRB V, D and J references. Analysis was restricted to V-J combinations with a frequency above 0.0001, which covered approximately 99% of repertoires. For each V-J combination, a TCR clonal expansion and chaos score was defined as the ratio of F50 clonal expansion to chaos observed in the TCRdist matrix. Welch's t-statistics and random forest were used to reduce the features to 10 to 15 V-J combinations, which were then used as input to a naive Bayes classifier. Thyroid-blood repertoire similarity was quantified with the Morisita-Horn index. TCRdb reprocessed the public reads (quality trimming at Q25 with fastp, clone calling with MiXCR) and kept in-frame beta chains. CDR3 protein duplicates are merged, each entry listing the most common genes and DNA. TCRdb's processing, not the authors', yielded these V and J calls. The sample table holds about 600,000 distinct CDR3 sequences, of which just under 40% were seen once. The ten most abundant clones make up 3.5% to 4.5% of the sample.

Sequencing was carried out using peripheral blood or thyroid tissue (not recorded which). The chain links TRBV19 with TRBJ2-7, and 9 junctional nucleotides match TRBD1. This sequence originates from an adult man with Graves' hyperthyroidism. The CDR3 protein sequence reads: CASSLQDRGHEQYF. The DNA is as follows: TGTGCCAGTAGTCTCCAGGACAGGGGCCACGAGCAGTACTTC.